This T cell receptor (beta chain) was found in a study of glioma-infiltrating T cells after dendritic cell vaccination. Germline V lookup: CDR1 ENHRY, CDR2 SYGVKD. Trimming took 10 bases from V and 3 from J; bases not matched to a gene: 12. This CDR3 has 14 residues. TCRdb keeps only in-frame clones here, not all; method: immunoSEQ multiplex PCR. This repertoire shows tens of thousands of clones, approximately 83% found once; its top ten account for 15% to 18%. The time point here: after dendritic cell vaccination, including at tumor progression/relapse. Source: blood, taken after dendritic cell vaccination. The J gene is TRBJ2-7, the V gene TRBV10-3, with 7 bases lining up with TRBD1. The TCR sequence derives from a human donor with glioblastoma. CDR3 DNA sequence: TGTGCCACGACGAACAGGGGCTCCATCTACGAGCAGTACTTC. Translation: CATTNRGSIYEQYF.